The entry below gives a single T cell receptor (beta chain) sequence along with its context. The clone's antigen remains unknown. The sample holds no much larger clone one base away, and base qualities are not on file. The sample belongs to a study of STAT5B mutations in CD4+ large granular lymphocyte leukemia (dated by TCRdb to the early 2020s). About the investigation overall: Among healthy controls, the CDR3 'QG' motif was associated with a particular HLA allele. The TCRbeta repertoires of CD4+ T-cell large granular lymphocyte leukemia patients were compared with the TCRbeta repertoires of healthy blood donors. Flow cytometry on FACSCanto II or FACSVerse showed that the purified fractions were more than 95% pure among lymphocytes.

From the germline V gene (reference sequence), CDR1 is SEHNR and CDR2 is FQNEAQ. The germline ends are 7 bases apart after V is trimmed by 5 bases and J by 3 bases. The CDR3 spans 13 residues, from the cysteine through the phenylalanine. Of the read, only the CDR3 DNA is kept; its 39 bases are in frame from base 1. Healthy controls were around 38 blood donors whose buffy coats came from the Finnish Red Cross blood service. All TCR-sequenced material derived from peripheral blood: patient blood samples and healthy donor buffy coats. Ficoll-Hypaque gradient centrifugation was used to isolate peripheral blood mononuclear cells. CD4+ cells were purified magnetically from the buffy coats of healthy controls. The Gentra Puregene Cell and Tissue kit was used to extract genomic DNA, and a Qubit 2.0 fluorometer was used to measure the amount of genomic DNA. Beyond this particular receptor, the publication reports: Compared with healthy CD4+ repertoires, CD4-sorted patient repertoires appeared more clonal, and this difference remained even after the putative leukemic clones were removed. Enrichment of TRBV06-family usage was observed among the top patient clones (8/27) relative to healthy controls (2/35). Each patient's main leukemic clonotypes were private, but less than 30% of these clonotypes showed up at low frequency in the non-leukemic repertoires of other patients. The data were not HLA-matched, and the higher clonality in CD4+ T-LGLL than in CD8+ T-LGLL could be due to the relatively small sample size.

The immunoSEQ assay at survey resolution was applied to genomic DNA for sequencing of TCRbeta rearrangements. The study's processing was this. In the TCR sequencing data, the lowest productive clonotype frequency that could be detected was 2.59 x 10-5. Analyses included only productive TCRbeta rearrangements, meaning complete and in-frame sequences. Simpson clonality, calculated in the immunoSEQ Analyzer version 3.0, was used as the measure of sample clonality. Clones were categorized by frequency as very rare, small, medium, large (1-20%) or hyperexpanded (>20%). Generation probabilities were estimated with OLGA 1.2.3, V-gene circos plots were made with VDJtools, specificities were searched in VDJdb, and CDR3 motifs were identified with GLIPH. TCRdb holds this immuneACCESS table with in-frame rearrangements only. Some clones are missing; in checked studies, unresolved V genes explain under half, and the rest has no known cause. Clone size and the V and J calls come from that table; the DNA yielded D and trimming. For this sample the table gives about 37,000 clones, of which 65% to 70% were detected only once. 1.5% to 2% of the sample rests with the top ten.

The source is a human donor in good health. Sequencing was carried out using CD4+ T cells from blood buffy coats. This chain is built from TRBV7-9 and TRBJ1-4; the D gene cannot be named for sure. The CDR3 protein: CASSRVSNEKLFF. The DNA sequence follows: TGTGCCAGCAGCCGGGTTTCTAATGAAAAACTGTTTTTT.